This TCR beta chain stems from a study of prognosis after radiotherapy for stage I lung cancer. Template was genomic DNA; TCR beta CDR3 amplified in two multiplex PCR rounds. Primers were specific to each TRBV and TRBJ gene in first-round PCR. TCRdb independently ran MiXCR on the multiplex PCR reads; one entry per CDR3 protein. The sample lists roughly 20,000 distinct CDR3 sequences; around 55% were seen once. CDR3 length equals 15 residues. Trimming removed 6 bases from V and 7 bases from J; junction bases left unmatched: 9. CDR1 and CDR2 from the germline V gene are MNHEY and SVGEGT. The origin of this receptor is a donor of 50 years or more with non-small cell lung cancer. The input for sequencing was PBMCs, taken before or after stereotactic body radiation therapy (not recorded which). This chain connects TRBV6-2 or TRBV6-3 to TRBJ2-2, with 9 bases lining up with TRBD1. The CDR3: CASRPGQGGIGELFF. In DNA, the CDR3 is TGTGCCAGCAGGCCGGGACAGGGAGGTATCGGGGAGCTGTTTTTT.